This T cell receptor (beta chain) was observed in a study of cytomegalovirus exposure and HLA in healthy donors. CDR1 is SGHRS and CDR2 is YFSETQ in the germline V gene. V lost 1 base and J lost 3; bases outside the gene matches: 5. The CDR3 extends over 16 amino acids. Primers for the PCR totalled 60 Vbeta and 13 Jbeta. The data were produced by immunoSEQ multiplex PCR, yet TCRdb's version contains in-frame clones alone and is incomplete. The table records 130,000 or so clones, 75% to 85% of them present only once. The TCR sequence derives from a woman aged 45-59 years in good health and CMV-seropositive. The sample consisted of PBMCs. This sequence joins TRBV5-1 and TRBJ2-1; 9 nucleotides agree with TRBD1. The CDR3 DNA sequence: TGCGCCAGCAGCTTGAGGACAGGGGTCTACTACAATGAGCAGTTCTTC. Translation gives CASSLRTGVYYNEQFF.